These 25 T cell receptor beta chains were sequenced from one sample in a study of control samples from healthy donors and cancer patients. Here immunoSEQ multiplex PCR was the method, and the copy in TCRdb shows in-frame clones only, minus some. The sample records approximately 87,000 clones, 85% to 90% being singletons. Material: blood. These receptors were obtained from a woman between 50 and 59 years old in good health.

The chain has TRBV29-1 and TRBJ2-5; D could derive from TRBD1 or TRBD2 (5 bases each). CDR1 SQVTM and CDR2 ANQGSEA come from the germline V gene. Trimming left V 6 bases short and J 4 bases short, with 21 bases between. The CDR3 consists of 15 residues. CDR3 protein: CSVIRGFGQRETQYF. The CDR3, as DNA: TGCAGCGTGATCCGGGGCTTTGGGCAAAGAGAGACCCAGTACTTC.

This clone was observed once. The rearrangement links TRBV6-5 to TRBJ1-1; D is uncertain. V lost 0 bases to trimming and J lost 2 bases, with 10 bases between them. The CDR3 contains 15 residues. Germline-derived CDR1 and CDR2 are MNHEY and SVGAGI. In DNA, the CDR3 is TGTGCCAGCAGTTACTCGACATGGGGAAACACTGAAGCTTTCTTT. Translating it yields CASSYSTWGNTEAFF.

V gene TRBV24-1 combines with J gene TRBJ1-1; possibly TRBD1 for D (6 bases). Trimming removed 9 bases from V and 6 bases from J, with 22 bases in between. The CDR3 length is 15 residues. The V gene's germline CDR1 is KGHDR and CDR2 SFDVKD. The CDR3 DNA reads TGTGCCACCCCTGAGCCGGGGGGGGCTCGCGCTGAAGCTTTCTTT. Amino acids: CATPEPGGARAEAFF.

This sequence joins TRBV6-6 and TRBJ2-7, with 9 bases fitting TRBD1. V gave up 0 bases and J gave up 6 bases; unmatched junction bases: 6. The V gene's germline CDR1 is MNHNY and CDR2 SVGAGI (reference sequence). There are 15 residues in the CDR3. The CDR3 protein is CASSYSGTGSAEQYF. Written as DNA, the CDR3 is TGTGCCAGCAGTTACTCCGGGACAGGGTCGGCCGAGCAGTACTTC.

This chain joins TRBV18 and TRBJ2-2, with 8 bases lining up with TRBD1. The germline V gene encodes CDR1 KGHSH and CDR2 LQKENI. The ends lost 6 bases at V and 3 bases at J; junction bases unmatched: 9. This CDR3 region has 16 residues. CDR3 amino acids: CASSPQGASDTGELFF. CDR3 bases: TGTGCCAGCTCGCCGCAGGGGGCGAGCGACACCGGGGAGCTGTTTTTT.

CDR3 amino acids: CASKNWGQGNTEAFF. In DNA, the CDR3 is TGTGCCAGCAAGAACTGGGGGCAGGGGAACACTGAAGCTTTCTTT. This chain connects TRBV6-5 to TRBJ1-1; D perhaps matches TRBD1 (6 bases). Germline CDR1 is MNHEY and CDR2 is SVGAGI. Trimming left V 7 bases short and J 1 base short, with 16 bases between. The CDR3 runs to 15 residues.

This chain links TRBV15 with TRBJ1-2; no clear D gene. The CDR3 is 17 amino acids. Germline V CDR1 and CDR2: LNHNV, YYDKDF (reference sequence). The V gene lost 0 bases and the J gene lost 6 bases, with 20 bases spanning the gap. The CDR3 sequence is CATSRDYGEGLGHGYTF. CDR3 nucleotide sequence: TGTGCCACCAGCAGAGATTATGGGGAAGGCTTGGGCCATGGCTACACCTTC. Combining the CDR3 with reference TRBV15 and TRBJ1-2 gives the whole variable domain DAMVIQNPRYQVTQFGKPVTLSCSQTLNHNVMYWYQQKSSQAPKLLFHYYDKDFNNEADTPDNFQSRRPNTSFCFLDIRSPGLGDTAMYLCATSRDYGEGLGHGYTFGSGTRLTVV.

As regards this clone: In the same sample, other DNA sequences code for this CDR3. The V gene is TRBV7-9, the J gene TRBJ2-2; unclear D gene. CDR3 length: 13 residues. Germline lookup yields CDR1 SEHNR and CDR2 FQNEAQ (reference sequence). Trimming pared 1 base from V and 5 bases from J, leaving 5 bases between. CDR3 protein: CASSLGGTGELFF. The CDR3 DNA reads TGTGCCAGCAGCTTAGGGGGTACCGGGGAGCTGTTTTTT.

The genes are TRBV29-1 and TRBJ2-2; tentative D call: TRBD1 (6 bases). Germline V gene data show CDR1 as SQVTM and CDR2 as ANQGSEA. The CDR3 is 14 amino acids. The V end lost 6 bases, the J end lost 4 bases, and 15 bases lay between the germline ends. CDR3 in amino acids: CSVSQGYGTGELFF. The DNA for the CDR3 is TGCAGCGTCTCACAGGGCTACGGCACCGGGGAGCTGTTTTTT.

Turning to this clone: Other nucleotide sequences in the sample specify the same CDR3. The chain joins TRBV5-6 to TRBJ1-3, with no clear D. The CDR3 spans 15 residues. V lost 0 bases to trimming and J lost 0 bases, with 7 bases between them. Germline CDR1 SGHDT, CDR2 YYEEEE. The CDR3, as DNA: TGTGCCAGCAGCTTGGGGCCAAGCTCTGGAAACACCATATATTTT. This encodes CASSLGPSSGNTIYF. Together with reference TRBV5-6 and TRBJ1-3, the CDR3 gives the full variable domain: DAGVTQSPTHLIKTRGQQVTLRCSPKSGHDTVSWYQQALGQGPQFIFQYYEEEERQRGNFPDRFSGHQFPNYSSELNVNALLLGDSALYLCASSLGPSSGNTIYFGEGSWLTVV.

This clone has more than one count but fewer than ten. The rearrangement links TRBV2 to TRBJ1-6; no definite D call. The CDR3 is 14 amino acids. V was trimmed by 3 bases and J by 4 bases, leaving 7 bases between them. Germline V gene data show CDR1 as SNHLY and CDR2 as FYNNEI. CDR3 region: CASSDWGYNSPLHF. CDR3 DNA sequence: TGTGCCAGCAGTGATTGGGGATATAATTCACCCCTCCACTTT.

Of note for this clone: An end of the junction differs from the germline gene, which may be a read error. The J gene is TRBJ1-1, the V gene TRBV3-1 (or the pseudogene TRBV3-2), with a possible D match to TRBD1 (6 bases). CDR3 length: 15 residues. Germline CDR1 reads LGHDT; CDR2 reads YNNKEL (reference sequence). DNA for the CDR3: TGTGCCAGCAGCCACGCCGGACAGATGAACACCGAAGCTTTCTTT. Its translation is CASSHAGQMNTEAFF.

This clone was observed a few times. The CDR3 DNA sequence: TGTGCCAGCAGTGAAGCGGGACCGGACAGCTCCTACGAGCAGTACTTC. It specifies CASSEAGPDSSYEQYF. The J gene is TRBJ2-7, the V gene TRBV2, with a possible D match to TRBD1 (6 bases). V gave up 0 bases and J gave up 0 bases, with 12 bases separating them. Germline loops: CDR1 SNHLY, CDR2 FYNNEI. CDR3 size: 16 residues. Complete variable domain (other parts from reference TRBV2 and TRBJ2-7): EPEVTQTPSHQVTQMGQEVILRCVPISNHLYFYWYRQILGQKVEFLVSFYNNEISEKSEIFDDQFSVERPDGSNFTLKIRSTKLEDSAMYFCASSEAGPDSSYEQYFGPGTRLTVT.

The chain combines TRBV19 with TRBJ1-2; D is possibly TRBD1 (5 bases). The CDR3 extends over 14 amino acids. Germline V gene lookup returns CDR1 LNHDA and CDR2 SQIVND (reference sequence). The V gene lost 2 bases and the J gene lost 5 bases, with 12 bases spanning the gap. DNA of the CDR3: TGTGCCAGTAGTATAATCGAAGGGGCATATGGCTACACCTTC. It specifies CASSIIEGAYGYTF.

The gene calls are TRBV19 and TRBJ1-4, with 8 bases identical to TRBD1. V lost 5 bases and J lost 4; bases outside the gene matches: 6. CDR1 and CDR2 from the germline V gene are LNHDA and SQIVND (reference sequence). This CDR3 comprises 15 residues. The CDR3 loop reads CASSSGGAGNEKLFF. The CDR3 DNA reads TGTGCCAGTAGTTCAGGGGGCGCGGGTAATGAAAAACTGTTTTTT. Based on the CDR3 plus reference TRBV19 and TRBJ1-4, the full variable domain is DGGITQSPKYLFRKEGQNVTLSCEQNLNHDAMYWYRQDPGQGLRLIYYSQIVNDFQKGDIAEGYSVSREKKESFPLTVTSAQKNPTAFYLCASSSGGAGNEKLFFGSGTQLSVL.

This rearrangement joins TRBV27 to TRBJ1-1; no clear D gene. Trimming shortened V by 2 bases and J by 4 bases, and 11 bases separated the two germline ends. CDR1 MNHEY and CDR2 SMNVEV come from the germline V gene (reference sequence). The CDR3 is made up of 14 amino acids. CDR3 nucleotide sequence: TGTGCCAGCAGTTTAAAGCCGGGTGTCACTGAAGCTTTCTTT. Protein sequence: CASSLKPGVTEAFF.

J is TRBJ2-2 and V is TRBV25-1, with D possibly matching TRBD2 (6 bases). This CDR3 is built from 14 residues. CDR1 is MGHDK, CDR2 SYGVNS, per germline. V lost 6 bases to trimming and J lost 2 bases, with 10 bases between them. CDR3 protein: CASRGLQNTGELFF. CDR3 in DNA: TGTGCCAGCAGGGGACTTCAAAACACCGGGGAGCTGTTTTTT. Full variable domain (outside the CDR3, taken from reference TRBV25-1 and TRBJ2-2): EADIYQTPRYLVIGTGKKITLECSQTMGHDKMYWYQQDPGMELHLIHYSYGVNSTEKGDLSSESTVSRIRTEHFPLTLESARPSHTSQYLCASRGLQNTGELFFGEGSRLTVL.

In DNA form, the CDR3 reads TGTGCCAGCCACCGTACCGACAGGGAAGCTTTCTTT. Translated, it gives CASHRTDREAFF. The chain combines TRBV5-6 with TRBJ1-1; TRBD1 is a possible D gene (6 bases). This CDR3 region has 12 residues. Per the germline V gene, CDR1 is SGHDT and CDR2 is YYEEEE. V lost 7 bases and J 8 bases, leaving 15 bases between the germline ends.

The chain carries TRBV10-1 and TRBJ2-5; D assignment may be TRBD1 or TRBD2 (6 bases each). Trimming pared 7 bases from V and 7 bases from J, leaving 19 bases between. Germline V lookup: CDR1 WNHNN, CDR2 SYGVQD (reference sequence). This CDR3 has 14 amino acids. The CDR3 nucleotides read TGCGCCAGCACCCCTTGGGGGGCCCGGGGGACCCAGTACTTC. Its protein is CASTPWGARGTQYF.

The J gene is TRBJ2-5, the V gene TRBV25-1; the D call may be TRBD1 or TRBD2 (5 bases each). V was trimmed by 4 bases and J by 5 bases, leaving 5 bases between them. The CDR3 has 11 amino acids. Per the germline V gene, CDR1 is MGHDK and CDR2 is SYGVNS. CDR3 residues: CASSGGETQYF. The CDR3 coding sequence is TGTGCCAGCAGTGGGGGGGAGACCCAGTACTTC.

This clone is a singleton in its sample. The chain employs TRBV6-6 and TRBJ1-5; D is uncertain. This CDR3 has 15 residues. Trimming stripped 6 bases from V and 2 bases from J, with 14 bases between. Looked up from germline, CDR1 is MNHNY and CDR2 is SVGAGI (reference sequence). As DNA, the CDR3 is TGTGCCAGCAGGCGGGCCGTGAGAGGCAATCAGCCCCAGCATTTT. Protein sequence: CASRRAVRGNQPQHF.

V gene TRBV18 combines with J gene TRBJ2-3, with TRBD2 identical over 7 bases. Germline V gene lookup returns CDR1 KGHSH and CDR2 LQKENI. The CDR3 spans 18 residues. V was pared by 3 bases and J by 6 bases, with 18 bases of the junction left unmatched. CDR3 nucleotides: TGTGCCAGCTCACCCCAAGGAGAAACTAGCGTCCTCAGGGATACGCAGTATTTT. Its translation: CASSPQGETSVLRDTQYF.

The rearrangement uses TRBV18 and TRBJ2-5, with D tentatively TRBD1 (5 bases). CDR1 and CDR2 (germline): KGHSH, LQKENI. This CDR3 spans 13 amino acids. Trimming shortened V by 3 bases and J by 3 bases, and 8 bases separated the two germline ends. The CDR3 is CASSPGQEETQYF. The CDR3 DNA reads TGTGCCAGCTCACCTGGACAAGAAGAGACCCAGTACTTC.

This chain links TRBV2 with TRBJ1-2; perhaps TRBD1 as D (5 bases). V was shortened by 6 bases and J by 7 bases, with 12 bases between the two germline ends. Germline loops: CDR1 SNHLY, CDR2 FYNNEI. The CDR3 is 12 amino acids. The CDR3 DNA reads TGTGCCAGCAGGGGGGGAGGGGCTGGCTACACCTTC. Translation gives CASRGGGAGYTF. Filled out from reference TRBV2 and TRBJ1-2, the complete variable domain reads EPEVTQTPSHQVTQMGQEVILRCVPISNHLYFYWYRQILGQKVEFLVSFYNNEISEKSEIFDDQFSVERPDGSNFTLKIRSTKLEDSAMYFCASRGGGAGYTFGSGTRLTVV.

V gene TRBV19 combines with J gene TRBJ1-3, with D perhaps matching TRBD1 (5 bases). Germline V gene data show CDR1 as LNHDA and CDR2 as SQIVND (reference sequence). With 1 base removed from V and 1 base from J, the gap between germline ends came to 14 bases. The CDR3 has 17 amino acids. CDR3 DNA sequence: TGTGCCAGTAGTATAGGGCAGGGCCGAAGGTCTGGAAACACCATATATTTT. Encoded protein: CASSIGQGRRSGNTIYF.